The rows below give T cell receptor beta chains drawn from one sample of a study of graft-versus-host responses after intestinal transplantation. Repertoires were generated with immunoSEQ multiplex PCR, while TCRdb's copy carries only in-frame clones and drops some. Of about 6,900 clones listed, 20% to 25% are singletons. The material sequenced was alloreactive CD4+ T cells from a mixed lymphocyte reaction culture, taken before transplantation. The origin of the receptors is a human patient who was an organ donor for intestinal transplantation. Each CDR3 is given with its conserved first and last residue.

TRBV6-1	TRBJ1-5	CASSRTGGNQPQHF
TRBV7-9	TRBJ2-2	CASSPTNTGELFF
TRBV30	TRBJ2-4	CAWSSGVGGNSLAKNIQYF
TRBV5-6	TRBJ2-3	CASSADPGRIKDTQYF
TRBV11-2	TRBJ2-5	CASSLVGEETQYF
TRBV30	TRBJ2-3	CAWSVGGVGRPDTQYF
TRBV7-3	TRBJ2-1	CASSPDRGSYNEQFF
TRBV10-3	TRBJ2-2	CAISVVGTTNTGELFF
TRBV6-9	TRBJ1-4	CASSYAGGLFF
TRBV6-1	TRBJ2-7	CASSPGRFGYEQYF
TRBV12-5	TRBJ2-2	CASGLVGSDTGELFF
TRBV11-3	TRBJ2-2	CASSLVGDTGELFF
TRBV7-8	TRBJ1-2	CASSLGQGYGYTF
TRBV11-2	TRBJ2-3	CASSLVASGTDTQYF
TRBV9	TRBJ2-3	CASSVASGSTDTQYF
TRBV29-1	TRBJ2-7	CSVGLAGGSEQYF
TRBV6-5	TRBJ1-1	CASSLSLNTEAFF
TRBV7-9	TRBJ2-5	CASSLRDLQETQYF
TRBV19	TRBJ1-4	CASFYNRLFSAATNEKLFF
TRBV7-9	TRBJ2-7	CASSSRVRDEQYF
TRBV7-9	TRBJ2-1	CASSAGLATWEQFF
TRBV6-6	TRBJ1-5	CASSLQASNQPQHF
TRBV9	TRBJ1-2	CASSQTGGYGYTF
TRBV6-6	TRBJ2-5	CASSYFETQYF
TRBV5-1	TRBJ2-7	CASSQGSNTYEQYF
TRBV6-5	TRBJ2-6	CASSYSGANVLTF
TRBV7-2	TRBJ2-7	CASSLGGSGSYEQYF
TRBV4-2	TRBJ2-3	CASRLAGLTGDTQYF
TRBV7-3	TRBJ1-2	CASSTGVVGYTF
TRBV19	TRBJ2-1	CASSIDSYGAYNEQFF
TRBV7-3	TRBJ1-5	CASSWGQFNQPQHF
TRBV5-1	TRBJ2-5	CASSYADGASTQYF
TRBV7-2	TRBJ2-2	CASSRGRLGRTNTGELFF
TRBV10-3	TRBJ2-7	CASIDIYEQYF
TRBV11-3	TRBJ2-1	CASSLDPPHTVNEQFF
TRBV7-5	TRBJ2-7	CASSFDRGDEQYF
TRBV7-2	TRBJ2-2	CASSFFSLLASNTGELFF
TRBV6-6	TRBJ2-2	CASSYSIKELFF
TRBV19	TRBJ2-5	CASSIGTGVETQYF
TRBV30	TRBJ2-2	CAWSVGPGELFF
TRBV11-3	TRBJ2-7	CASSRTGTGSYEQYF
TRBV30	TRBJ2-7	CAWELVYEQYF
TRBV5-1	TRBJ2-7	CASSFTGGDEQYF
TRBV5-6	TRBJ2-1	CASRAGTSGRDNEQFF
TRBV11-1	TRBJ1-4	CASSLETTNEKLFF